These 30 T cell receptor beta chains were all obtained from the same sample, sequenced in a study of control samples from healthy donors and cancer patients. TCRdb's copy holds only in-frame clones and misses some; the assay was immunoSEQ multiplex PCR. The table has approximately 150,000 clones, 91% seen once. Sequencing input: blood. These receptors were obtained from a man aged 30 to 39 in good health.

This chain joins TRBV6-1 and TRBJ1-4, with a possible D match to TRBD1 (6 bases). There are 14 residues in the CDR3. V lost 2 bases to trimming and J lost 8 bases, with 12 bases between them. Germline V gene sequence: CDR1 MNHNS, CDR2 SASEGT. The CDR3 loop is CASSEFRGLEKLFF. The CDR3 DNA follows: TGTGCCAGCAGTGAATTTCGGGGGCTCGAAAAACTGTTTTTT.

The chain carries TRBV30 and TRBJ1-2; no reliable D call. V was clipped by 2 bases and J by 7 bases, with 8 bases between them. The CDR3 runs to 11 residues. Germline CDR1 and CDR2: GTSNPN and SVGIG (reference sequence). The CDR3 protein is CAWSQDTGYTF. The CDR3 bases are TGTGCCTGGAGTCAGGATACTGGCTACACCTTC.

The rearrangement uses TRBV11-2 and TRBJ2-7; 10 bases agree with TRBD1. The germline V gene has CDR1 SGHAT and CDR2 FQNNGV. CDR3 length equals 14 residues. V lost 6 bases to trimming and J lost 2 bases; unmatched junction nucleotides: 4. The DNA for the CDR3 is TGTGCCAGCAGTCCCGGGACAGGGGCCTACGAGCAGTACTTC. It is translated as CASSPGTGAYEQYF.

The V gene is TRBV7-2, the J gene TRBJ1-5; no reliable D call. CDR1 and CDR2 (germline): SGHTA, FQGNSA. Trimming took off 6 bases at V and 1 base at J, with 10 bases between the two ends. CDR3 length equals 14 residues. The CDR3 spells CASSSLDSNQPQHF. CDR3 in DNA: TGTGCCAGCAGTTCCTTGGACAGCAATCAGCCCCAGCATTTT.

The CDR3 nucleotides read TGTGCCAGCAGCCAAGGACCACAGGGCTTTAACTATGGCTACACCTTC. It codes for CASSQGPQGFNYGYTF. The V and J genes are TRBV14 and TRBJ1-2, with a weak D call TRBD1 (6 bases). CDR3 length: 16 amino acids. Germline V gene data show CDR1 as SGHDN and CDR2 as FVKESK. The ends were cut back, 1 base at V and 1 base at J, with 13 bases in the middle.

CDR3 sequence: CASSIGDNFDYGYTF. The DNA of the CDR3 is TGTGCCAGTAGTATTGGGGACAATTTCGACTATGGCTACACCTTC. This chain joins TRBV19 and TRBJ1-2, with TRBD1 as a possible D gene (6 bases). The V end lost 3 bases, the J end lost 3 bases, and 14 bases lay between the germline ends. CDR1 is LNHDA and CDR2 is SQIVND in the germline V gene (reference sequence). The CDR3 contains 15 residues. The full variable domain, in which reference TRBV19 and TRBJ1-2 provide the parts outside the CDR3, is DGGITQSPKYLFRKEGQNVTLSCEQNLNHDAMYWYRQDPGQGLRLIYYSQIVNDFQKGDIAEGYSVSREKKESFPLTVTSAQKNPTAFYLCASSIGDNFDYGYTFGSGTRLTVV.

The V gene is TRBV5-3, the J gene TRBJ1-2, with D possibly being TRBD1 (5 bases). TRBV5-3 is annotated as an ORF whose role is uncertain. CDR3 size: 15 residues. Trimming took 4 bases from V and 0 from J, leaving 13 bases between them. The CDR3 here is CARSGSAGPNYGYTF. The DNA of the CDR3 is TGTGCCAGAAGCGGGTCAGCGGGGCCTAACTATGGCTACACCTTC.

The rearrangement uses TRBV7-6 and TRBJ2-3; D perhaps matches TRBD2 (6 bases). The CDR3 loop spans 16 amino acids. Deletions cut 0 bases from V and 0 bases from J, with 10 bases between. Germline V gene lookup returns CDR1 SGHVS and CDR2 FNYEAQ. The DNA for the CDR3 is TGTGCCAGCAGCTTAGCGGAGGGGTCTAGCACAGATACGCAGTATTTT. Encoded protein: CASSLAEGSSTDTQYF.

This chain links TRBV30 with TRBJ1-3; D is possibly TRBD1 (5 bases). Germline CDR1 reads GTSNPN; CDR2 reads SVGIG (reference sequence). Deletions cut 0 bases from V and 4 bases from J, with 19 bases between. There are 17 residues in the CDR3. Written as DNA, the CDR3 is TGTGCCTGGAGTGTACGGTCATCAGGGCCGATGGGAAACACCATATATTTT. It specifies CAWSVRSSGPMGNTIYF.

The rearrangement uses TRBV5-1 and TRBJ2-5, with 7 nucleotides matching TRBD1. Germline trimming cut 5 bases from V and 1 base from J; bases unmatched to any gene: 5. The germline V gene encodes CDR1 SGHRS and CDR2 YFSETQ. This CDR3 is built from 14 residues. The CDR3 DNA follows: TGCGCCAGCAGATACGGGACAGCCCAAGAGACCCAGTACTTC. Its protein is CASRYGTAQETQYF.

This rearrangement joins TRBV7-6 to TRBJ2-1, with 7 positions matching TRBD1. Looked up from germline, CDR1 is SGHVS and CDR2 is FNYEAQ. The CDR3 sequence is 14 residues long. V lost 1 base to trimming and J lost 4 bases; unmatched junction nucleotides: 1. The CDR3 region has the DNA TGTGCCAGCAGCTTAGAGGGACAGTACAATGAGCAGTTCTTC. It codes for CASSLEGQYNEQFF.

V is TRBV6-1 and J is TRBJ1-3; a possible D gene is TRBD1 (6 bases). The CDR3 consists of 15 residues. The germline V and J ends were trimmed by 2 bases and 7 bases, with 15 bases remaining between them. Per germline, CDR1 MNHNS and CDR2 SASEGT. CDR3 bases: TGTGCCAGCAGTGAATACACAGGGATGGGGAACACCATATATTTT. This sequence encodes CASSEYTGMGNTIYF.

The V call is TRBV5-5, the J call TRBJ1-6; D is undetermined. The ends were cut back, 5 bases at V and 5 bases at J, with 11 bases in the middle. Germline V gene lookup returns CDR1 SGHKS and CDR2 YYEKEE (reference sequence). The CDR3 is made up of 14 amino acids. Here the CDR3 reads CASSDGVHNSPLHF. CDR3 DNA sequence: TGTGCCAGCAGTGACGGGGTCCATAATTCACCCCTCCACTTT.

CDR3 bases: TGTGCCAGCAGTCTAGGACAGCAGCAGTTCTTC. This codes for CASSLGQQQFF. The rearrangement uses TRBV27 and TRBJ2-1, with D possibly matching TRBD1 (6 bases). The CDR3 consists of 11 residues. The V gene lost 5 bases and the J gene lost 11 bases, with 10 bases spanning the gap. Germline loops: CDR1 MNHEY, CDR2 SMNVEV (reference sequence).

This clone has a single count. The V gene is TRBV7-9, the J gene TRBJ1-6; D possibly corresponds to TRBD1 (5 bases). Germline V lookup: CDR1 SEHNR, CDR2 FQNEAQ (reference sequence). V was clipped by 4 bases and J by 3 bases, with 10 bases between them. The CDR3 runs to 15 residues. CDR3: CASSSGNNYNSPLHF. The CDR3 bases are TGTGCCAGCAGCTCAGGGAACAACTATAATTCACCCCTCCACTTT.

The count of this clone is one. The CDR3 sequence is CASTGLAGGSSDTQYF. In DNA, the CDR3 is TGCGCCAGCACCGGACTAGCGGGGGGTTCGTCAGATACGCAGTATTTT. This chain connects TRBV10-2 to TRBJ2-3; 14 nucleotides align to TRBD2. The CDR3 loop spans 16 amino acids. Germline loops: CDR1 WSHSY, CDR2 SAAADI. With V trimmed by 7 bases and J by 4 bases, 7 bases remained unmatched.

The V call is TRBV6-5, the J call TRBJ1-2; D uncertain. The V gene's germline CDR1 is MNHEY and CDR2 SVGAGI. The V end was cut by 7 bases, the J end by 3 bases, with 9 bases between. The CDR3 runs 12 residues. The CDR3 reads CASKVTDYGYTF. The DNA for the CDR3 is TGTGCCAGCAAAGTCACAGACTATGGCTACACCTTC.

This sequence joins TRBV19 and TRBJ1-2; D is ambiguous. Germline CDR1 LNHDA, CDR2 SQIVND (reference sequence). CDR3 size: 13 residues. Trimming shortened V by 4 bases and J by 3 bases, and 9 bases separated the two germline ends. In DNA, the CDR3 is TGTGCCAGTAGTACCAGACTGTACTATGGCTACACCTTC. Encoded protein: CASSTRLYYGYTF.

The chain carries TRBV7-2 and TRBJ2-1; 13 bases match TRBD2. Germline values: CDR1 SGHTA, CDR2 FQGNSA. The CDR3 is 15 amino acids. Germline trimming cut 5 bases from V and 8 bases from J; bases unmatched to any gene: 6. The CDR3: CASSPKGLAGYEQFF. The CDR3 DNA reads as TGTGCCAGCAGCCCAAAGGGACTAGCGGGGTATGAGCAGTTCTTC. Combining the CDR3 with reference TRBV7-2 and TRBJ2-1 gives the whole variable domain GAGVSQSPSNKVTEKGKDVELRCDPISGHTALYWYRQSLGQGLEFLIYFQGNSAPDKSGLPSDRFSAERTGGSVSTLTIQRTQQEDSAVYLCASSPKGLAGYEQFFGPGTRLTVL.

V gene TRBV28 combines with J gene TRBJ1-4; no firm D call. This CDR3 has 16 amino acids. Per germline, CDR1 MDHEN and CDR2 SYDVKM. V was cut by 1 base and J by 2 bases, with 11 bases left in between. The CDR3 bases are TGTGCCAGCAGTTTATCGGCCCTACAGACTAATGAAAAACTGTTTTTT. It encodes CASSLSALQTNEKLFF.

On this clone itself: Other DNA sequences from this sample encode an identical CDR3 as well. V is TRBV13 and J is TRBJ2-7; D unclear. Germline-derived CDR1 and CDR2 are PRHDT and FYEKMQ (reference sequence). This CDR3 is built from 13 residues. V shed 5 bases and J shed 1 base, with 9 bases lying between them. The CDR3 spells CASSRTDSYEQYF. The CDR3 DNA follows: TGTGCCAGCAGCCGGACGGATTCCTACGAGCAGTACTTC. The entire variable domain, with the rest obtained from reference TRBV13 and TRBJ2-7, is as follows: AAGVIQSPRHLIKEKRETATLKCYPIPRHDTVYWYQQGPGQDPQFLISFYEKMQSDKGSIPDRFSAQQFSDYHSELNMSSLELGDSALYFCASSRTDSYEQYFGPGTRLTVT.

The V and J genes are TRBV7-2 and TRBJ2-6; D gene unclear. The germline gives CDR1 SGHTA, CDR2 FQGNSA. V was pared by 8 bases and J by 0 bases, with 8 bases between. The CDR3 is 14 residues long. Here the CDR3 DNA reads TGTGCCAGCCGCCTGAACTCTGGGGCCAACGTCCTGACTTTC. Translating gives CASRLNSGANVLTF.

The sample holds a few counts of this clone. The chain is built from TRBV27 and TRBJ1-5; unclear D gene. The CDR3 contains 12 residues. V was clipped by 4 bases and J by 6 bases, with 7 bases between them. Germline CDR1 is MNHEY and CDR2 is SMNVEV (reference sequence). The CDR3 region is CASSSRSQPQHF. The CDR3 nucleotides are TGTGCCAGCAGTTCCCGGAGTCAGCCCCAGCATTTT.

The chain links TRBV5-8 to TRBJ1-3; 8 bases are a match to TRBD1. Germline lookup yields CDR1 SGHTS and CDR2 YDEGEE. V lost 3 bases and J lost 4; bases outside the gene matches: 6. CDR3 length equals 15 residues. The CDR3 loop reads CASSSGQGAGNTIYF. DNA of the CDR3: TGTGCCAGCAGCTCCGGACAGGGCGCCGGAAACACCATATATTTT. The full variable domain, completed using reference TRBV5-8 and TRBJ1-3, is EAGVTQSPTHLIKTRGQQATLRCSPISGHTSVYWYQQALGLGLQFLLWYDEGEERNRGNFPPRFSGRQFPNYSSELNVNALELEDSALYLCASSSGQGAGNTIYFGEGSWLTVV.

This chain uses TRBV6-5 with TRBJ1-1, with 10 bases that match TRBD1. Germline loops: CDR1 MNHEY, CDR2 SVGAGI. V lost 5 bases, J lost 5 bases, and 8 bases stayed unmatched. This CDR3 spans 15 amino acids. Here the CDR3 reads CASSPRTGGLTEAFF. CDR3 nucleotides: TGTGCCAGCAGTCCCAGGACAGGGGGGCTGACTGAAGCTTTCTTT.

This clone was observed once. J is TRBJ2-3 and V is TRBV2; D not resolved. Trimming pared 7 bases from V and 2 bases from J, leaving 16 bases between. Per germline, CDR1 SNHLY and CDR2 FYNNEI. This CDR3 is built from 15 residues. CDR3 sequence reads: CASIGTPRPTDTQYF. CDR3 in DNA: TGTGCCAGCATCGGAACTCCTCGGCCCACAGATACGCAGTATTTT.

J is TRBJ2-3 and V is TRBV5-1; TRBD2 matches 8 bases. V lost 2 bases and J lost 4; bases outside the gene matches: 6. CDR3 length: 15 amino acids. In germline, CDR1 is SGHRS, CDR2 YFSETQ. The CDR3: CASSLEGLVADTQYF. CDR3 coding DNA: TGCGCCAGCAGCTTAGAGGGACTAGTTGCAGATACGCAGTATTTT.

This chain links TRBV19 with TRBJ2-2; 8 positions agree with TRBD1. Germline V gene data show CDR1 as LNHDA and CDR2 as SQIVND (reference sequence). This CDR3 spans 14 amino acids. After removal of 10 bases from V and 5 bases from J, the junction contained 9 bases not matched to a gene. DNA for the CDR3: TGTGCCACCTCGCAGGGGGCTGGGACCGGGGAGCTGTTTTTT. Translation gives CATSQGAGTGELFF.

The chain uses TRBV12-5 and TRBJ2-3; D is possibly TRBD2 (6 bases). Trimming took off 4 bases at V and 1 base at J, with 18 bases between the two ends. Germline V gene sequence: CDR1 LGHNT, CDR2 FRNRAP. CDR3 size: 17 residues. The CDR3 is CASGSPSGLARTDTQYF. The CDR3 DNA reads TGTGCTAGTGGTTCACCCTCGGGACTCGCACGCACAGATACGCAGTATTTT.

This chain links TRBV29-1 with TRBJ1-1, with 7 bases aligning to TRBD1. Trimming took 7 bases from V and 5 from J; bases not matched to a gene: 10. The CDR3 loop spans 13 amino acids. Germline V CDR1 and CDR2: SQVTM, ANQGSEA. This CDR3 is CSAALDRVTEAFF. The CDR3 DNA sequence: TGCAGCGCGGCACTCGACAGGGTTACTGAAGCTTTCTTT.